This T cell receptor beta chain stems from a study of T cells in Graves' hyperthyroidism and ophthalmopathy. Looking at the study overall: Prior to any treatment, at the point of initial diagnosis, peripheral blood was collected.

Trimming removed 0 bases from V and 1 base from J, with 12 bases in between. Looked up from germline, CDR1 is DFQATT and CDR2 is SNEGSKA (reference sequence). The CDR3 loop spans 15 amino acids. Authors of the study amplified TCR beta CDR3 regions from RNA transcripts. TCR CDR3 underwent first-round RT-PCR with the HTBI primer set. TCRdb reanalysed the multiplex PCR reads using MiXCR and keeps one entry per CDR3 protein. This sample has about 610,000 distinct CDR3 sequences, with about 15% found just once. Diagnosing involved the use of clinical symptoms, serum thyroxine and TRAb, thyroid ultrasound and orbital computed tomography.

The sequence came from a woman aged 40 to 50 with Graves' ophthalmopathy. Specimen: blood. The chain recombines TRBV20-1 with TRBJ2-5; either TRBD1 or TRBD2 may fit D (6 bases each). The CDR3 DNA reads as TGCAGTGCTAGAGATGGAGGGGGTGGCCAAGAGACCCAGTACTTC. This encodes CSARDGGGGQETQYF.